Following are 10 T cell receptor beta chains from one sample sequenced in a study of identical twins. MiXCR was run by TCRdb on the 5' RACE reads, yielding one entry per CDR3 protein. The table has around 1.7 million distinct CDR3 sequences, about 30% seen once. Sequenced input: cord blood. The receptors here all came from a newborn girl in good health.

V is TRBV20-1 and J is TRBJ1-5, with D possibly matching TRBD1 (5 bases). The CDR3 has 14 residues. V was pared by 3 bases and J by 3 bases, with 12 bases between. CDR1 DFQATT and CDR2 SNEGSKA come from the germline V gene (reference sequence). In DNA, the CDR3 is TGCAGTGCTAGGCCGGGACCGACCAATCAGCCCCAGCATTTT. Translating gives CSARPGPTNQPQHF.

The sample holds a few counts of this clonotype. The rearrangement uses TRBV4-2 and TRBJ1-4; D possibly corresponds to TRBD1 (5 bases). Germline CDR1 is LGHNA and CDR2 is YNFKEQ. V shed 0 bases and J shed 3 bases, with 11 bases lying between them. The CDR3 is made up of 16 amino acids. The CDR3 sequence is CASSQDSGTANEKLFF. CDR3 DNA sequence: TGTGCCAGCAGCCAAGATAGTGGGACGGCTAATGAAAAACTGTTTTTT.

The chain has TRBV20-1 and TRBJ2-6, with D possibly matching TRBD2 (6 bases). Germline CDR1 reads DFQATT; CDR2 reads SNEGSKA (reference sequence). V lost 5 bases to trimming and J lost 6 bases, with 11 bases between them. The CDR3 is 13 residues long. CDR3 amino acids: CSAPGTEANVLTF. In nucleotides, the CDR3 is TGCAGTGCTCCCGGGACTGAGGCCAACGTCCTGACTTTC.

This clonotype was counted a few times. In nucleotides, the CDR3 is TGTGCCAGCAGCTTAGCAAAGACCGCGTATGGCTACACCTTC. This gives the protein CASSLAKTAYGYTF. This chain joins TRBV7-8 and TRBJ1-2; unclear D gene. In germline, CDR1 is SGHVS, CDR2 FQNEAQ. V was trimmed by 0 bases and J by 5 bases, leaving 10 bases between them. The CDR3 sequence is 14 residues long. Supplemented by reference TRBV7-8 and TRBJ1-2, the full variable domain reads GAGVSQSPRYKVAKRGQDVALRCDPISGHVSLFWYQQALGQGPEFLTYFQNEAQLDKSGLPSDRFFAERPEGSVSTLKIQRTQQEDSAVYLCASSLAKTAYGYTFGSGTRLTVV.

The CDR3 nucleotides read TGTGCCACCAGTGATCATTTCAGGGCCCCGGAGACCCAGTACTTC. Translating it yields CATSDHFRAPETQYF. This sequence joins TRBV24-1 and TRBJ2-5, with D perhaps matching TRBD1 (5 bases). With 3 bases removed from V and 5 bases from J, the gap between germline ends came to 15 bases. The CDR3 is 15 amino acids. Germline lookup yields CDR1 KGHDR and CDR2 SFDVKD.

This chain connects TRBV7-2 to TRBJ2-3; 8 bases align to TRBD2. The CDR3 totals 20 residues. Germline lookup yields CDR1 SGHTA and CDR2 FQGNSA. The junction had 16 bases not matched to a gene; V was cut back by 0 bases and J by 2 bases. The CDR3 reads CASSLAIPGRAGEITDTQYF. As DNA, the CDR3 is TGTGCCAGCAGCTTAGCGATCCCGGGACGAGCGGGAGAGATCACAGATACGCAGTATTTT.

Written as DNA, the CDR3 is TGTGCCAGCAGCCTTAACCGGGACCACTCCTACAATGAGCAGTTCTTC. Protein sequence: CASSLNRDHSYNEQFF. The V call is TRBV4-2, the J call TRBJ2-1; D possibly matches TRBD1 or TRBD2 (5 bases each). CDR3 length: 16 amino acids. The ends were cut back, 4 bases at V and 0 bases at J, with 13 bases in the middle. Looked up from germline, CDR1 is LGHNA and CDR2 is YNFKEQ.

V gene TRBV12-3 or TRBV12-4 combines with J gene TRBJ2-5; D tentatively fits TRBD1 or TRBD2 (6 bases each). Trimming shortened V by 5 bases and J by 3 bases, and 16 bases separated the two germline ends. The CDR3 extends over 15 amino acids. CDR3 sequence reads: CASSDHGGLKETQYF. DNA for the CDR3: TGTGCCAGCAGTGACCATGGGGGGCTGAAAGAGACCCAGTACTTC.

Notes on this clonotype: Given a much more abundant clone one base away, this may be a read error. The rearrangement joins TRBV27 to TRBJ2-7; TRBD1 might be the D (5 bases). The CDR3 extends over 13 amino acids. CDR1 MNHEY and CDR2 SMNVEV come from the germline V gene (reference sequence). Trimming left V 4 bases short and J 1 base short, with 8 bases between. The DNA for the CDR3 is TGTGCCAGCAGTTGGGCAGGGTCCTACGAGCAGTACTTC. It is translated as CASSWAGSYEQYF.

This clonotype showed up just once. J is TRBJ1-2 and V is TRBV5-5; 9 positions match TRBD1. The germline gives CDR1 SGHKS, CDR2 YYEKEE (reference sequence). V shed 3 bases and J 7 bases; nucleotides not matched to a gene: 10. This CDR3 is built from 15 residues. DNA for the CDR3: TGTGCCAGCAGCTCCCCCGGGACAGGGTGGGGTGGCTACACCTTC. Encoded protein: CASSSPGTGWGGYTF.